This TCR beta chain was sequenced for a study of robustness of blood B and T cell sequencing (dated by TCRdb to between 2018 and 2020). Describing the broader study: The goal of the study was to find out how much peripheral blood is required to reliably describe the TCRbeta and IgG repertoires of an individual. As technical replicates, two replicate TCRbeta cDNA libraries were made from one shared RNA pool taken from a single 10 ml draw. Each of the ten independently drawn blood samples had its TCRbeta and IgG repertoires measured. What the authors observed across the whole study: Coverage of the top 10,000 TCRbeta clonotypes approached saturation when 3 or 4 tubes (about 27-45 ml blood) were combined. Every single 10 ml sample contained the 1,000 most abundant TCRbeta clonotypes from the pooled draws. Because EDTA tubes had to be fractionated immediately, the use of EDTA tubes in multi-site collections was limited. Evidence of cross-contamination, likely resulting from batch processing, was observed in one pair of TCRbeta libraries, and the UMI-sequence pairs shared between the two libraries were removed. The TCRbeta rarefaction curves did not fully level off, which suggests either under-sequencing or many low-abundance clonotypes. When technical replicate libraries were compared, 90% to 95% of the top 10,000 TCRbeta clonotypes in one library also turned up in the other. Pooling tubes did not make the overlap of rare TCRbeta clonotypes any better, which implies that much larger blood volumes would be needed to capture those rare clonotypes.

Library preparation was by PCR. Instrument used: Illumina MiSeq. cDNA was synthesized with SMARTScribe reverse transcriptase and a 5' template-switch oligo that added a universal priming site. The template-switch oligo carried a 12-nucleotide random unique molecular identifier (UMI) that tagged each cDNA molecule. Chain-specific reverse primers targeted TCRbeta transcripts during reverse transcription. Residual template-switch adapters were removed by uracil DNA glycosylase treatment, and cDNA was purified using a Qiagen MinElute kit. For the first PCR, roughly 21 cycles were run with KAPA HiFi HotStart ReadyMix and step-out primers, split across four 50 ul reactions. Products of the first-round PCR were gel-purified before additional amplification. Illumina Nextera adapters were attached in a second roughly 8-cycle PCR, after which libraries were purified and pooled. A 50-nucleotide 5' read captured the UMI barcode for each TCRbeta molecule. Concerning the study's data processing: Reads were grouped by UMI into consensus reads using the MIGEC toolkit. PEAR was used to merge forward and reverse consensus reads into final reads. Identical UMI-sequence pairs shared across libraries were treated as cross-sample contamination and removed by a custom decontamination script. MIGMAP, a wrapper around IgBLAST, was used to carry out V(D)J assignment and CDR3 extraction. A TCR clonotype was defined by an identical V gene, J gene and CDR3 amino acid sequence; no sequencing was done for CDR1 and CDR2. TCRdb redid the processing of the public reads, applying fastp at Q25 and MiXCR, and retained in-frame beta chains. When rows share a CDR3 protein, they turn into one entry using the most common DNA and genes. These V and J calls originate from TCRdb's pipeline instead of the authors' own analysis. Present in this sample are a few thousand distinct CDR3 sequences, under 70% of which were seen just once. Around 25% of the sample is taken by the ten largest.

The CDR3 runs 14 residues from the cysteine to the phenylalanine. Only the CDR3 portion is preserved as DNA: 42 bases, with reading frame beginning at the first base. CDR1 is given as LNHNV and CDR2 as YYDKDF, both from the germline V gene (reference sequence). The junction shows trimming of 7 bases on V and 4 bases on J, plus 14 bases between the germline ends. A note on this clonotype: This clone's antigen is unknown. Nothing much larger sits one base from this clone, and base qualities are not available.

mRNA, which captures expressed receptors, was used instead of genomic DNA for quantification of TCRbeta repertoires. Buffy coat leukocytes were collected into Trizol, and RNA was extracted with the Direct-zol RNA MiniPrep Plus kit without cell sorting. To separate plasma, buffy coat and red blood cells, the EDTA blood tubes were centrifuged right away at 4 degrees C. Here the chain combines TRBV15 and TRBJ1-3; matching of 5 bases hints at TRBD1 as the D gene. The sequenced sample consisted of peripheral blood. The sequence came from a human donor in good health. Here the CDR3 is given as CATTPGPRGNTIYF. The DNA is as follows: TGTGCCACCACCCCGGGACCCCGAGGAAACACCATATATTTT.